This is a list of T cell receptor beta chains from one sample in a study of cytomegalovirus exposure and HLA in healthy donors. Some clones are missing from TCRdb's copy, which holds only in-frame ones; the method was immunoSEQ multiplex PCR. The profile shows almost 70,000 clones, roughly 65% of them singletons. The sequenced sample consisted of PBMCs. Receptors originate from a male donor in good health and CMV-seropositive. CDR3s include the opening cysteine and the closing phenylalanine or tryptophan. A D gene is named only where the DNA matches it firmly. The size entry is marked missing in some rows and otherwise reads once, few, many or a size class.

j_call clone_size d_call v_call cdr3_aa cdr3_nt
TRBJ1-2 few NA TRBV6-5 CASSYSMAGPSGYTF TGTGCCAGCAGTTACTCGATGGCGGGGCCATCGGGCTACACCTTC
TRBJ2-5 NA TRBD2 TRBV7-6 CASSLSQAGPQETQYF TGTGCCAGCAGCTTATCCCAAGCGGGGCCTCAAGAGACCCAGTACTTC
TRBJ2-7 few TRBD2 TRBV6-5 CASSEPGTTYEQYF TGTGCCAGCAGCGAACCCGGGACTACCTACGAGCAGTACTTC
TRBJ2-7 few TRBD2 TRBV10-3 CAISESERGLSYEQYF TGTGCCATCAGTGAGTCGGAGCGGGGGCTCTCCTACGAGCAGTACTTC
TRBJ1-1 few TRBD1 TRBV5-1 CASRLTGGMGTEAFF TGCGCCAGCAGATTGACAGGGGGCATGGGCACTGAAGCTTTCTTT
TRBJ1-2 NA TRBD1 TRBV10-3 CAISAGTGDYGYTF TGTGCCATCAGTGCAGGGACAGGCGACTATGGCTACACCTTC
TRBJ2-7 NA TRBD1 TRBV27 CASSSWTGRTYEQYF TGTGCCAGCAGTTCGTGGACAGGGAGGACCTACGAGCAGTACTTC
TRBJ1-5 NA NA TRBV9 CASSVNPTGDQPQHF TGTGCCAGCAGCGTAAACCCGACAGGAGATCAGCCCCAGCATTTT
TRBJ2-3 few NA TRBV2 CASSRTYTDTQYF TGTGCCAGCAGCCGGACATACACAGATACGCAGTATTTT
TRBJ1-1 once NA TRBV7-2 CASSLGDNEGGLMNTEAFF TGTGCCAGCAGCTTAGGGGATAACGAGGGGGGGCTGATGAACACTGAAGCTTTCTTT
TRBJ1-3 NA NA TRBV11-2 CASSFTWGSSGNTIYF TGTGCCAGCAGCTTCACCTGGGGCAGCTCTGGAAACACCATATATTTT
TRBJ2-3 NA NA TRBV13 CASSLWGVGSQYF TGTGCCAGCAGCTTGTGGGGGGTCGGGTCGCAGTATTTT
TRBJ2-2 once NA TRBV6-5 CASSYSRGPDAGELFF TGTGCCAGCAGTTACTCGAGAGGGCCCGACGCCGGGGAGCTGTTTTTT
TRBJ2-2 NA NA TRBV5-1 CASSFNSLTGELFF TGCGCCAGCAGTTTTAACAGCTTAACCGGGGAGCTGTTTTTT
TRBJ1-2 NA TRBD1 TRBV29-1 CSVAGDRGLVGYGYTF TGCAGCGTTGCAGGCGACAGGGGGCTGGTTGGCTATGGCTACACCTTC
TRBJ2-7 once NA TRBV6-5 CASSYGLGGVYEQYF TGTGCCAGCAGTTACGGGTTAGGGGGAGTCTACGAGCAGTACTTC
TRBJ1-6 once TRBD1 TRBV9 CASSLRTGNNSPLHF TGTGCCAGCAGCCTAAGGACAGGGAATAATTCACCCCTCCACTTT
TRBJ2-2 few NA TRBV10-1 CASSKAGSNTGELFF TGCGCCAGCAGTAAAGCGGGCTCGAACACCGGGGAGCTGTTTTTT
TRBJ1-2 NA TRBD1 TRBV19 CASSPFPTGEGYTF TGTGCCAGTAGTCCCTTCCCCACAGGGGAAGGCTACACCTTC
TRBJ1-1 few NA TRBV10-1 CASSPGLNTEAFF TGCGCCAGCAGTCCGGGGTTGAACACTGAAGCTTTCTTT
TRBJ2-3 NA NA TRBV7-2 CASSLVGAADTQYF TGTGCCAGCAGCTTAGTTGGAGCGGCAGATACGCAGTATTTT
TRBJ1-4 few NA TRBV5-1 CASSLTQGPLVNEKLFF TGCGCCAGCAGCTTGACGCAGGGCCCATTGGTTAATGAAAAACTGTTTTTT
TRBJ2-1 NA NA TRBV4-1 CASSQRGSYNEQFF TGCGCCAGCAGCCAACGGGGAAGCTACAATGAGCAGTTCTTC
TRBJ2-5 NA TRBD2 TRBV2 CACRGGAETQYF TGTGCTTGCCGCGGGGGGGCGGAGACCCAGTACTTC
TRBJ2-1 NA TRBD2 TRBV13 CASSPPAGAHNEQFF TGTGCCAGCAGCCCACCCGCGGGAGCCCACAATGAGCAGTTCTTC
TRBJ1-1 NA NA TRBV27 CASSFYRETEAFF TGTGCCAGCAGTTTCTACAGAGAAACTGAAGCTTTCTTT
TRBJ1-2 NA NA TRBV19 CATRVQVYGYTF TGTGCAACTAGGGTGCAGGTTTATGGCTACACCTTC